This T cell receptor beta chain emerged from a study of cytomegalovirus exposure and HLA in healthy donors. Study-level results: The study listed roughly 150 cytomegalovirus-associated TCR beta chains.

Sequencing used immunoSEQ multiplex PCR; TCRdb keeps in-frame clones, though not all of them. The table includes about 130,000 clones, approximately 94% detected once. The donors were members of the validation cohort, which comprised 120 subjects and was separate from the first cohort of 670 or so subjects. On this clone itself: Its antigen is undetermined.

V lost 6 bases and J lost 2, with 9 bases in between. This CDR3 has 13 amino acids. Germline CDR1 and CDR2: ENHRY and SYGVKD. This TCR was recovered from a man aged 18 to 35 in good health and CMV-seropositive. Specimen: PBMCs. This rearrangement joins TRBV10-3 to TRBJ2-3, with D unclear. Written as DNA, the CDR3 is TGTGCCATCAGCCCCGAGCTCACAGATACGCAGTATTTT. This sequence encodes CAISPELTDTQYF.